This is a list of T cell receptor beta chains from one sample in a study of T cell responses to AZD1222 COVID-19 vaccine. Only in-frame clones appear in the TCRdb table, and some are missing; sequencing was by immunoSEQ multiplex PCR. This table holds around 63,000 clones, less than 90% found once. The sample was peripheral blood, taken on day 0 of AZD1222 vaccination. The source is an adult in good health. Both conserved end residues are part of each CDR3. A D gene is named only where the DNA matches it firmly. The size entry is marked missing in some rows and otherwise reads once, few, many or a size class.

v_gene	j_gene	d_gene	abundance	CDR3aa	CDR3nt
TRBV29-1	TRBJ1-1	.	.	CSVEGQVSEAFF	TGCAGCGTTGAAGGACAGGTTTCTGAAGCTTTCTTT
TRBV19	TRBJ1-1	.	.	CASRERDTEAFF	TGTGCCAGTAGAGAAAGAGACACTGAAGCTTTCTTT
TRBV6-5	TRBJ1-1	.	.	CASSRGSNTEAFF	TGTGCCAGCAGTAGGGGGTCGAACACTGAAGCTTTCTTT
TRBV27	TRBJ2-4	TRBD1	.	CASRSTGGPAKNIQYF	TGTGCCAGCAGGAGCACAGGGGGCCCAGCCAAAAACATTCAGTACTTC
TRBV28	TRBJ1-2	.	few	CASSLGVGGYTF	TGTGCCAGCAGTTTGGGCGTTGGCGGCTACACCTTC
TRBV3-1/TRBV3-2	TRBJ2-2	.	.	CASSPHLLGYTGELFF	TGTGCCAGCAGCCCTCACTTGCTGGGGTACACCGGGGAGCTGTTTTTT
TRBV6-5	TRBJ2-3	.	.	CASSYSRVDTQYF	TGTGCCAGCAGTTACTCGCGTGTTGATACGCAGTATTTT
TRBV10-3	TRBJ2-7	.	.	CAISSGLSYEQYF	TGTGCCATCAGCAGCGGGTTATCCTACGAGCAGTACTTC
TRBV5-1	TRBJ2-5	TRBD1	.	CASSLLQGASVPETQYF	TGCGCCAGCAGCCTACTACAGGGGGCCTCCGTTCCTGAGACCCAGTACTTC
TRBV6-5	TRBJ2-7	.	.	CASSYRFGGMGYEQYF	TGTGCCAGCAGTTACCGATTTGGGGGAATGGGCTACGAGCAGTACTTC
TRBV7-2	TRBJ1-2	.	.	CASSLDRVKGYTF	TGTGCCAGCAGCTTAGACAGGGTTAAGGGCTACACCTTC
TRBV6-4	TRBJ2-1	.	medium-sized	CASSDGTNNEQFF	TGTGCCAGCAGTGACGGGACAAACAATGAGCAGTTCTTC
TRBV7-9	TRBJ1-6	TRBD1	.	CASSFPGQGLHNSPLHF	TGTGCCAGCAGCTTTCCGGGACAGGGCCTTCATAATTCACCCCTCCACTTT
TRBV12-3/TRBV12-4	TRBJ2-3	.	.	CASKKQGRTQYF	TGTGCCAGCAAGAAACAGGGTCGTACGCAGTATTTT
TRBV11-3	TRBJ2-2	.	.	CASSLGASRHTGELFF	TGTGCCAGCAGCTTAGGGGCTAGCAGACACACCGGGGAGCTGTTTTTT
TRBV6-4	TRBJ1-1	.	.	CASTLTGGTEAFF	TGTGCCAGCACTCTCACGGGGGGCACTGAAGCTTTCTTT
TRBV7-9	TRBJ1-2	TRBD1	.	CASSSTGGYRGYTF	TGTGCCAGCAGCTCGACAGGGGGCTATAGGGGCTACACCTTC
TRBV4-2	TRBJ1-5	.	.	CASSPGATGNQPQHF	TGTGCCAGCAGCCCGGGGGCCACGGGCAATCAGCCCCAGCATTTT
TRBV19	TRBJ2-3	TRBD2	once	CASSIGLAGGNTDTQYF	TGTGCCAGTAGTATCGGCCTCGCGGGGGGGAACACAGATACGCAGTATTTT
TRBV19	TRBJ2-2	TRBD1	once	CATQKTGVGTGELFF	TGTGCCACTCAAAAGACAGGGGTCGGTACCGGGGAGCTGTTTTTT
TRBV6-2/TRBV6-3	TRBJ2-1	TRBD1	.	CASSYVQGAAYNEQFF	TGTGCCAGCAGTTATGTACAGGGGGCGGCCTACAATGAGCAGTTCTTC
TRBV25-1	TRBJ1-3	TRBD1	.	CASSGGTGGVSGNTIYF	TGTGCCAGCAGTGGGGGGACAGGGGGCGTTTCTGGAAACACCATATATTTT
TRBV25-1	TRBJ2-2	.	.	CASSLREALNTGELFF	TGTGCCAGCAGTCTGAGGGAAGCTCTGAACACCGGGGAGCTGTTTTTT
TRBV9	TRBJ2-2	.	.	CASSVLLGGQDGELFF	TGTGCCAGCAGCGTCCTCCTGGGGGGGCAGGACGGGGAGCTGTTTTTT
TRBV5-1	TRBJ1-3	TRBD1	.	CASSLWTGSISGNTIYF	TGCGCCAGCAGCTTGTGGACAGGGAGTATCTCTGGAAACACCATATATTTT
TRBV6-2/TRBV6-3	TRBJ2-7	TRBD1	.	CASSPRPGQFFYEQYF	TGTGCCAGCAGTCCGAGACCGGGACAGTTCTTCTACGAGCAGTACTTC
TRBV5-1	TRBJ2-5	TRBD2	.	CASSAGTSGGSETQYF	TGCGCCAGCAGCGCCGGGACTAGCGGGGGTTCAGAGACCCAGTACTTC
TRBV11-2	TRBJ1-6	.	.	CASSLGAVRGSPLHF	TGTGCCAGCAGCTTAGGTGCAGTGAGAGGTTCACCCCTCCACTTT
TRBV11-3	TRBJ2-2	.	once	CASSFTGRTGELFF	TGTGCCAGCAGCTTCACAGGGCGGACCGGGGAGCTGTTTTTT